These 20 T cell receptor beta chains were all obtained from the same sample, sequenced in a study of beta chain features in type 1 diabetes. Sequenced material consisted of expressed TCRB transcripts (all of the isolated RNA was reverse transcribed). Using immunoSEQ multiplex PCR, the repertoire was profiled, and TCRdb retains in-frame clones only, with some absent. The sample lists fewer than 350,000 clones, around 20% occurring once. The sequenced sample was naive CD4+ T cells from blood. The receptors shown here come from a woman in her late teens or twenties in good health.

The V and J genes are TRBV4-1 and TRBJ2-1; 13 bases line up with TRBD2. The CDR3 runs 18 residues. J lost 3 bases, V lost 4 bases, and 9 bases had no gene match. Germline values: CDR1 MGHRA, CDR2 YSYEKL. CDR3 residues: CASSPRTSGSSLYNEQFF. The CDR3 nucleotides are TGCGCCAGCAGCCCACGGACTAGCGGGAGTTCCCTCTACAATGAGCAGTTCTTC.

This clone was recorded a few times. This chain links TRBV29-1 with TRBJ2-1, with D perhaps TRBD1 (6 bases). Germline V CDR1 and CDR2: SQVTM, ANQGSEA. This CDR3 is 14 amino acids long. With 2 bases removed from V and 8 bases from J, the gap between germline ends came to 16 bases. The CDR3 reads CSVERSGKGDEQFF. CDR3 DNA sequence: TGCAGCGTTGAAAGATCAGGGAAGGGGGATGAGCAGTTCTTC.

The chain couples TRBV4-2 to TRBJ2-7; 7 nucleotides match TRBD1. Unmatched junction bases numbered 2, after V lost 1 base and J lost 2 bases. This CDR3 region has 14 residues. Germline CDR1 reads LGHNA; CDR2 reads YNFKEQ. The CDR3 loop reads CASSQAQGAYEQYF. DNA of the CDR3: TGTGCCAGCAGCCAAGCGCAGGGGGCCTACGAGCAGTACTTC.

This clone was detected only a few times. The rearrangement links TRBV30 to TRBJ1-1, with 8 bases matching TRBD1. CDR1 is GTSNPN, CDR2 SVGIG, per germline (reference sequence). V lost 8 bases and J lost 1; bases outside the gene matches: 9. The CDR3 loop spans 14 amino acids. The CDR3 DNA reads as TGTGCCCGGGACAGGAAGACCCCGAACACTGAAGCTTTCTTT. This sequence encodes CARDRKTPNTEAFF.

This clone was counted a few times. The chain uses TRBV30 and TRBJ1-3; maybe TRBD1 (5 bases). The germline gives CDR1 GTSNPN, CDR2 SVGIG (reference sequence). Trimming removed 7 bases from V and 4 bases from J, with 17 bases in between. The CDR3 covers 14 residues. CDR3 in amino acids: CAFTRDPGGNTIYF. As DNA, the CDR3 is TGTGCCTTCACGCGGGACCCGGGAGGAAACACCATATATTTT.

This chain links TRBV9 with TRBJ2-2, with D perhaps matching TRBD1 (5 bases). Germline V gene lookup returns CDR1 SGDLS and CDR2 YYNGEE. The CDR3 sequence is 16 residues long. V lost 2 bases, J lost 4 bases, and 15 bases lay in between. The DNA for the CDR3 is TGTGCCAGCAGCGTTCTCAGTCAGGGCGGCACCGGGGAGCTGTTTTTT. The encoded protein is CASSVLSQGGTGELFF.

This clone was picked up a small number of times. Other DNA sequences of this sample code for an identical CDR3. This chain links TRBV15 with TRBJ2-7; tentative D call: TRBD1 (6 bases). There are 13 residues in the CDR3. Trimming took off 1 base at V and 4 bases at J, with 8 bases between the two ends. CDR1 and CDR2 (germline): LNHNV, YYDKDF (reference sequence). CDR3 sequence: CATSRGRGYEQYF. Written as DNA, the CDR3 is TGTGCCACCAGCAGAGGTAGGGGGTACGAGCAGTACTTC. Supplemented by reference TRBV15 and TRBJ2-7, the full variable domain reads DAMVIQNPRYQVTQFGKPVTLSCSQTLNHNVMYWYQQKSSQAPKLLFHYYDKDFNNEADTPDNFQSRRPNTSFCFLDIRSPGLGDTAMYLCATSRGRGYEQYFGPGTRLTVT.

This clone occurred a few times. The chain recombines TRBV10-3 with TRBJ1-1; unclear D gene. Trimming took off 6 bases at V and 5 bases at J, with 16 bases between the two ends. Germline assignment: CDR1 ENHRY and CDR2 SYGVKD. The CDR3 is 14 amino acids. CDR3 nucleotide sequence: TGTGCCATCAGCCTAGGGATGAGCGGGACTGAAGCTTTCTTT. This sequence encodes CAISLGMSGTEAFF.

The chain links TRBV7-9 to TRBJ2-5, with 7 bases that match TRBD1. The CDR3 runs 13 residues. V was clipped by 5 bases and J by 7 bases; unmatched bases: 7. CDR1 and CDR2 from the germline V gene are SEHNR and FQNEAQ (reference sequence). CDR3 DNA sequence: TGTGCCAGCAGCAAGACAGGGCAGGGGACCCAGTACTTC. This encodes CASSKTGQGTQYF. The full variable domain, completed using reference TRBV7-9 and TRBJ2-5, is DTGVSQNPRHKITKRGQNVTFRCDPISEHNRLYWYRQTLGQGPEFLTYFQNEAQLEKSRLLSDRFSAERPKGSFSTLEIQRTEQGDSAMYLCASSKTGQGTQYFGPGTRLLVL.

V gene TRBV10-3 combines with J gene TRBJ2-1; D is perhaps TRBD2 (7 bases). This CDR3 is built from 16 residues. Trimming pared 0 bases from V and 4 bases from J, leaving 13 bases between. In germline, CDR1 is ENHRY, CDR2 SYGVKD. CDR3 nucleotides: TGTGCCATCAGTGAGTCGCGGGGGCGGTCTTACAATGAGCAGTTCTTC. It translates to CAISESRGRSYNEQFF.

V usage is TRBV11-2 and J usage is TRBJ1-2; D is uncertain. Germline loops: CDR1 SGHAT, CDR2 FQNNGV. Trimming took 4 bases from V and 4 from J, leaving 7 bases between them. This CDR3 contains 12 residues. The CDR3 protein is CASSSGSYGYTF. Written as DNA, the CDR3 is TGTGCCAGCAGCTCAGGAAGCTATGGCTACACCTTC.

This clone was found a few times. The V and J genes are TRBV4-3 and TRBJ2-7, with D perhaps TRBD2 (5 bases). Germline CDR1 is LGHNA and CDR2 is YSLEER. Trimming pared 3 bases from V and 3 bases from J, leaving 15 bases between. The CDR3 consists of 15 residues. The CDR3 DNA reads TGCGCCAGCAGCCAGACTACCCAAATCATCTACGAGCAGTACTTC. Residues: CASSQTTQIIYEQYF.

This clone was observed a few times. The chain combines TRBV5-1 with TRBJ2-1; weak D call: TRBD2 (6 bases). Germline V lookup: CDR1 SGHRS, CDR2 YFSETQ. V lost 0 bases and J lost 5, with 21 bases in between. This CDR3 spans 18 amino acids. The CDR3 sequence: CASSLGPHLRGLNNEQFF. For the CDR3, the DNA is TGCGCCAGCAGCTTGGGCCCCCACTTGCGGGGATTAAACAATGAGCAGTTCTTC.

The rearrangement joins TRBV5-1 to TRBJ1-4, with D unclear. The V and J ends lost 4 bases and 0 bases respectively, with 7 bases between them. The CDR3 runs 14 residues. The V gene's germline CDR1 is SGHRS and CDR2 YFSETQ. CDR3 loop: CASSLLSTNEKLFF. The CDR3 bases are TGCGCCAGCAGCCTCCTCTCAACTAATGAAAAACTGTTTTTT.

This clone was picked up a small number of times. This chain connects TRBV1 to TRBJ1-5; whether TRBD1, the table's D call, matches the DNA was not checked. TRBV1 is annotated as a pseudogene. The CDR3 extends over 15 amino acids. The CDR3 sequence: CTSSQDRDMFWAQHF. CDR3 coding DNA: TGCACCAGCAGCCAAGATAGGGACATGTTCTGGGCCCAGCATTTT.

The chain employs TRBV30 and TRBJ1-1; D remains unclear. Trimming stripped 0 bases from V and 7 bases from J, with 6 bases between. The germline CDR1 and CDR2 sequences are GTSNPN and SVGIG (reference sequence). The CDR3 runs 11 residues. Written as DNA, the CDR3 is TGTGCCTGGAGTGTACAGTATGAAGCTTTCTTT. It specifies CAWSVQYEAFF.

This clone has only a few counts. V and J are TRBV20-1 and TRBJ1-2; no clear D. V lost 3 bases and J lost 8, with 10 bases in between. Germline V gives CDR1 DFQATT, CDR2 SNEGSKA (reference sequence). The CDR3 runs to 11 residues. The CDR3 sequence: CSASVPGGYTF. As DNA, the CDR3 is TGCAGTGCTAGCGTCCCCGGGGGCTACACCTTC.

This chain connects TRBV25-1 to TRBJ2-1, with a possible D match to TRBD2 (5 bases). The CDR3 runs to 14 residues. Deletions cut 8 bases from V and 0 bases from J, with 11 bases between. CDR1 and CDR2 (germline): MGHDK, SYGVNS. For the CDR3, the DNA is TGTGCCAGCGGACTGTCGAGCTCCTACAATGAGCAGTTCTTC. Protein product: CASGLSSSYNEQFF.

The CDR3 DNA is TGTGCCAGCAGCGTAGGCCCCGCAGGGATCTCCTACAATGAGCAGTTCTTC. Translated, it gives CASSVGPAGISYNEQFF. The V call is TRBV9, the J call TRBJ2-1, with D perhaps matching TRBD1 (5 bases). The V end was cut by 0 bases, the J end by 0 bases, with 13 bases between. The length of the CDR3 is 17 residues. Looked up from germline, CDR1 is SGDLS and CDR2 is YYNGEE.

This clone has a handful of counts. The rearrangement uses TRBV15 and TRBJ2-1; 13 positions match TRBD2. Germline V gives CDR1 LNHNV, CDR2 YYDKDF (reference sequence). This CDR3 is 15 amino acids long. V shed 1 base and J 9 bases; nucleotides not matched to a gene: 3. For the CDR3, the DNA is TGTGCCACCAGCAGAGCGGGACTAGCGGGAAGTGAGCAGTTCTTC. Amino acids: CATSRAGLAGSEQFF.